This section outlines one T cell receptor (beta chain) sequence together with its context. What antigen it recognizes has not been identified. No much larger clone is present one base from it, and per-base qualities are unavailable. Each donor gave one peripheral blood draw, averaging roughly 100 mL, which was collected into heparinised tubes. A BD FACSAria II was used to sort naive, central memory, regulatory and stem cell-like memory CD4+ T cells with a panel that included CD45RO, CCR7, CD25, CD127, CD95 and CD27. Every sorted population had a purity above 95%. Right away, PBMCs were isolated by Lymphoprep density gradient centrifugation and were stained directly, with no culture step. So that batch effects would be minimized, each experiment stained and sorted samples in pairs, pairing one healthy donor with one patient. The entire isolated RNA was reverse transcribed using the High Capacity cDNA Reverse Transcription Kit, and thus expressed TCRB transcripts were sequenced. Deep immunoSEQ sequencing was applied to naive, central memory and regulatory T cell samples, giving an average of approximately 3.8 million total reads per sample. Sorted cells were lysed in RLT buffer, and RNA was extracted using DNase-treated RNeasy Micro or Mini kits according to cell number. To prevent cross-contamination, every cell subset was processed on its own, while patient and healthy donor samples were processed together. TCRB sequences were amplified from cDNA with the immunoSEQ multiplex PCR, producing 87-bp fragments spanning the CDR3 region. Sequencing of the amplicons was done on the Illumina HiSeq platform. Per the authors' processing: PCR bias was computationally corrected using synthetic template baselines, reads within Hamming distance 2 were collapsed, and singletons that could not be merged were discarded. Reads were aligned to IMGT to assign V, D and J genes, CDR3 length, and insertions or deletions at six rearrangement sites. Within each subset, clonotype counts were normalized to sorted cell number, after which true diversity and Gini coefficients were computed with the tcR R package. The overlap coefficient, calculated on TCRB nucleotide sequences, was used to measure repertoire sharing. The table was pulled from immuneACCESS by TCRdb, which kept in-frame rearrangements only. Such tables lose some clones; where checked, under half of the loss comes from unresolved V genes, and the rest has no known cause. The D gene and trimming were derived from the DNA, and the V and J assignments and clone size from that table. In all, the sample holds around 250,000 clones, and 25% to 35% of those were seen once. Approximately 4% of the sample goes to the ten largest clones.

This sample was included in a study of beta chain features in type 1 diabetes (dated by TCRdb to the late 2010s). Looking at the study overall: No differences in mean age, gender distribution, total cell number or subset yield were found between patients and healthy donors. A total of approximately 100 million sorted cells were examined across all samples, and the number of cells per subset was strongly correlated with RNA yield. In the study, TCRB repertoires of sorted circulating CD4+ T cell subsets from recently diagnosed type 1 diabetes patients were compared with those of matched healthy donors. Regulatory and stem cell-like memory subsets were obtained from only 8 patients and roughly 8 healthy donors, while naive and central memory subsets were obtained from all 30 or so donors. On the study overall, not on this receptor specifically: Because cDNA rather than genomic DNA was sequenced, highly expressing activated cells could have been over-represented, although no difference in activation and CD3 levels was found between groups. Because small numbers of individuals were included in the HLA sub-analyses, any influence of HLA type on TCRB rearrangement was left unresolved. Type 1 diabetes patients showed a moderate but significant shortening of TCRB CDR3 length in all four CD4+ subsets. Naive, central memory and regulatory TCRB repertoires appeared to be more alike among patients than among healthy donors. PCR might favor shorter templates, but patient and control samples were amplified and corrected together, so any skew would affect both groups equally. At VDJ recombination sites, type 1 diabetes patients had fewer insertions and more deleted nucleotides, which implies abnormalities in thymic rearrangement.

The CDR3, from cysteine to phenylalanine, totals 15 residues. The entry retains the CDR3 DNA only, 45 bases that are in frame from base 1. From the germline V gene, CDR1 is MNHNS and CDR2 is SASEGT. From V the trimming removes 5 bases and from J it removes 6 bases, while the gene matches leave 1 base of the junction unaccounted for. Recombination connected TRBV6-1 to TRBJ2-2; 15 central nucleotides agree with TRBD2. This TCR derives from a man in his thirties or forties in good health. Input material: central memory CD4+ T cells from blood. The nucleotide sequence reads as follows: TGTGCCAGCAGTCGGACTAGCGGGAGGGCCGGGGAGCTGTTTTTT. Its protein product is CASSRTSGRAGELFF.